The sequence of this TCR beta chain was determined in a study of T cells after yellow fever vaccination. About the research overall: Low-cell-number fractions underwent preparation using SMART-Seq v4 Ultra Low Input. The study, taken as a whole, reports: Most primary-vaccination clones recurred post-booster (roughly 96% CD4, 88% CD8). Within FACS-sorted repertoires, abundant clonotypes contaminating from the bulk population could be present.

The V end was cut by 5 bases, the J end by 7 bases, with 18 bases between. Looked up from germline, CDR1 is DFQATT and CDR2 is SNEGSKA (reference sequence). The CDR3 has 13 residues. Template switching with 5'RACE generated the TCR cDNA and added a universal primer site and UMIs. One entry per CDR3 protein results from TCRdb running MiXCR on the 5' RACE reads. The profile shows under 300,000 distinct CDR3 sequences, less than 9% of them singletons. As to this clonotype: As yet, its antigen is unknown.

J is TRBJ2-7 and V is TRBV20-1; the D gene could be TRBD1 or TRBD2 (5 bases each). Sequenced material: CD4+ T cells sorted from PBMCs, taken 15 days after the yellow fever booster vaccination. This receptor was taken from a man aged 25 to 45 who received the YFV17D yellow fever vaccine. The CDR3 sequence is CSAPPPGWGEQYF. In DNA, the CDR3 is TGCAGTGCTCCACCACCGGGGTGGGGGGAGCAGTACTTC.